These 26 T cell receptor beta chains came from one sample sequenced in a study of blood T cell repertoires in COVID-19. The protocol was immunoSEQ multiplex PCR, while the TCRdb copy is restricted to in-frame clones and leaves out a portion. Of 70,000 or so clones listed, about nine tenths are singletons. The sequencing input was peripheral blood. The receptors originated from a woman under 30 with acute or convalescent COVID-19.

The chain combines TRBV3-1 (or the pseudogene TRBV3-2) with TRBJ1-2, with D perhaps TRBD1 (5 bases). Per germline, CDR1 LGHDT and CDR2 YNNKEL (reference sequence). Trimming stripped 2 bases from V and 3 bases from J, with 13 bases between. CDR3 size: 15 residues. The CDR3 protein is CASSQSPGLDYGYTF. CDR3 sequence (DNA): TGTGCCAGCAGCCAATCGCCAGGGTTGGACTATGGCTACACCTTC.

The chain joins TRBV5-1 to TRBJ2-1, with TRBD2 as a possible D gene (6 bases). The CDR3 length is 15 residues. The germline V gene has CDR1 SGHRS and CDR2 YFSETQ. Trimming took 5 bases from V and 0 from J, leaving 12 bases between them. The CDR3 loop is CASRYGGSSYNEQFF. The CDR3 DNA reads as TGCGCCAGCAGATACGGGGGTAGCTCCTACAATGAGCAGTTCTTC.

The V and J genes are TRBV27 and TRBJ2-7; 9 bases align to TRBD1. Germline loops: CDR1 MNHEY, CDR2 SMNVEV (reference sequence). V dropped 4 bases and J dropped 3; count of bases not matched to a gene: 1. The CDR3 runs to 13 residues. The CDR3 DNA follows: TGTGCCAGCAGTTACAGGGGGCACTACGAGCAGTACTTC. This sequence encodes CASSYRGHYEQYF.

The genes are TRBV6-6 and TRBJ2-3; D unclear. V was trimmed by 5 bases and J by 4 bases, leaving 7 bases between them. This CDR3 region has 12 residues. Per germline, CDR1 MNHNY and CDR2 SVGAGI (reference sequence). CDR3 amino acids: CASSSFADTQYF. DNA of the CDR3: TGTGCCAGCAGTAGCTTCGCAGATACGCAGTATTTT.

The chain employs TRBV7-6 and TRBJ2-3; 8 nucleotides align to TRBD2. This CDR3 is 14 amino acids long. Unmatched junction bases numbered 9, after V lost 8 bases and J lost 5 bases. Germline loops: CDR1 SGHVS, CDR2 FNYEAQ. CDR3 region: CASRPGGGIDTQYF. As DNA, the CDR3 is TGTGCCAGCCGCCCAGGCGGGGGGATAGATACGCAGTATTTT.

The chain recombines TRBV6-2 or TRBV6-3 with TRBJ1-1; TRBD1 matches at 8 bases. The CDR3 has 15 residues. CDR1 and CDR2 from the germline V gene are MNHEY and SVGEGT. The V gene end was trimmed by 5 bases and the J gene end by 2 bases; junction bases not matched to a gene: 7. The CDR3 loop reads CASSGYGQGNTEAFF. DNA of the CDR3: TGTGCCAGCAGTGGATACGGACAGGGAAACACTGAAGCTTTCTTT.

The chain uses TRBV9 and TRBJ1-2; D unresolved. The length of the CDR3 is 13 residues. V shed 0 bases and J shed 4 bases, with 7 bases lying between them. Germline loops: CDR1 SGDLS, CDR2 YYNGEE. The CDR3 sequence is CASSVERFYGYTF. In DNA, the CDR3 is TGTGCCAGCAGCGTAGAGCGGTTCTATGGCTACACCTTC. The whole variable domain, remainder taken from reference TRBV9 and TRBJ1-2, is DSGVTQTPKHLITATGQRVTLRCSPRSGDLSVYWYQQSLDQGLQFLIQYYNGEERAKGNILERFSAQQFPDLHSELNLSSLELGDSALYFCASSVERFYGYTFGSGTRLTVV.

The rearrangement joins TRBV10-2 to TRBJ1-1; possible D gene TRBD1, 5 bases. Trimming took off 7 bases at V and 1 base at J, with 10 bases between the two ends. The CDR3 is 13 residues long. Germline loops: CDR1 WSHSY, CDR2 SAAADI. The CDR3, as DNA: TGCGCCAGCACGGGGGGATCGAACACTGAAGCTTTCTTT. Its translation: CASTGGSNTEAFF.

The V gene is TRBV5-1, the J gene TRBJ2-7, with 10 bases that match TRBD2. V was pared by 0 bases and J by 0 bases, with 0 bases of the junction left unmatched. Per the germline V gene, CDR1 is SGHRS and CDR2 is YFSETQ. The CDR3 covers 15 residues. The CDR3 region has the DNA TGCGCCAGCAGCTTGGGGACTAGCGGCTCCTACGAGCAGTACTTC. Protein: CASSLGTSGSYEQYF. Full variable domain (rest looked up from reference TRBV5-1 and TRBJ2-7): KAGVTQTPRYLIKTRGQQVTLSCSPISGHRSVSWYQQTPGQGLQFLFEYFSETQRNKGNFPGRFSGRQFSNSRSEMNVSTLELGDSALYLCASSLGTSGSYEQYFGPGTRLTVT.

This rearrangement joins TRBV7-9 to TRBJ2-2; D possibly corresponds to TRBD2 (6 bases). Germline-derived CDR1 and CDR2 are SEHNR and FQNEAQ (reference sequence). The CDR3 has 15 amino acids. Trimming left V 7 bases short and J 0 bases short, with 12 bases between. The DNA of the CDR3 is TGTGCCAGCAAGGAGGGTCTATCGAACACCGGGGAGCTGTTTTTT. This gives the protein CASKEGLSNTGELFF.

The J gene is TRBJ1-3, the V gene TRBV19, with a possible D match to TRBD1 (6 bases). Trimming removed 6 bases from V and 3 bases from J, with 12 bases in between. The CDR3 extends over 14 amino acids. CDR1 and CDR2 from the germline V gene are LNHDA and SQIVND (reference sequence). DNA for the CDR3: TGTGCCAGTAGCAGGGGCCTTGATGGAAACACCATATATTTT. Residues: CASSRGLDGNTIYF.

The chain has TRBV5-8 and TRBJ2-7; 8 nucleotides align to TRBD1. Trimming removed 4 bases from V and 0 bases from J; junction bases left unmatched: 12. The germline V gene has CDR1 SGHTS and CDR2 YDEGEE. The CDR3 length is 17 residues. CDR3 sequence: CASSTDRAADHSYEQYF. CDR3 bases: TGTGCCAGCAGCACGGACAGGGCAGCGGATCACTCCTACGAGCAGTACTTC.

This clone was counted once. This chain connects TRBV11-2 to TRBJ1-3; D not certain. CDR3 length: 13 amino acids. The germline V gene encodes CDR1 SGHAT and CDR2 FQNNGV. Trimming removed 0 bases from V and 4 bases from J, with 4 bases in between. The CDR3 here is CASSLDQGNTIYF. For the CDR3, the DNA is TGTGCCAGCAGCTTAGATCAGGGAAACACCATATATTTT.

This clone turned up a few times. The gene calls are TRBV28 and TRBJ1-5; 8 positions match TRBD1. Trimming took 6 bases from V and 6 from J; bases not matched to a gene: 13. This CDR3 is 16 amino acids long. CDR1 is MDHEN, CDR2 SYDVKM, per germline. CDR3 DNA sequence: TGTGCCAGCAGGCCGAGGGGGCAGGGGGCTATTCAGCCCCAGCATTTT. Translation: CASRPRGQGAIQPQHF.

This chain links TRBV12-3 or TRBV12-4 with TRBJ1-2, with 9 bases that match TRBD1. Losses at the gene ends were 6 bases for V and 5 bases for J; bases not matched to a gene: 4. The CDR3 is 13 residues long. The CDR3 nucleotides are TGTGCCAGCAGCAAGACAGGGGGTTATGGCTACACCTTC. Amino acids: CASSKTGGYGYTF.

This chain uses TRBV5-1 with TRBJ1-5; the match to TRBD1 covers 10 bases. Germline V gene lookup returns CDR1 SGHRS and CDR2 YFSETQ. The CDR3 runs 18 residues. J gave up 1 base and V 4 bases, and 11 bases lay outside the gene matches. The CDR3 DNA reads as TGCGCCAGCAGCCTACTCCGCCGGGGACAGGGGAGCAATCAGCCCCAGCATTTT. Its translation: CASSLLRRGQGSNQPQHF.

The chain combines TRBV9 with TRBJ1-5; TRBD1 agrees at 8 bases. The CDR3 spans 15 residues. Unmatched junction bases numbered 9, after V lost 4 bases and J lost 6 bases. The germline CDR1 and CDR2 sequences are SGDLS and YYNGEE. CDR3: CASSPGQGAGQPQHF. In DNA form, the CDR3 reads TGTGCCAGCAGCCCTGGACAGGGCGCGGGTCAGCCCCAGCATTTT.

This chain joins TRBV12-3 or TRBV12-4 and TRBJ1-2; D is undetermined. V lost 8 bases and J 5 bases, leaving 12 bases between the germline ends. The CDR3 runs to 12 residues. CDR3 DNA: TGTGCCAGCTCGACAAACCTTTATGGCTACACCTTC. It yields the protein CASSTNLYGYTF.

V gene TRBV29-1 combines with J gene TRBJ1-1; weak D call: TRBD1 (6 bases). Germline values: CDR1 SQVTM, CDR2 ANQGSEA. This CDR3 spans 13 amino acids. V lost 7 bases to trimming and J lost 7 bases, with 19 bases between them. DNA for the CDR3: TGCAGCGCATCCCGAAGCGAACAGGGTGAAGCTTTCTTT. Protein product: CSASRSEQGEAFF.

The chain couples TRBV5-1 to TRBJ2-1; D is perhaps TRBD2 (6 bases). The ends were cut back, 4 bases at V and 7 bases at J, with 12 bases in the middle. This CDR3 is 13 amino acids long. In germline, CDR1 is SGHRS, CDR2 YFSETQ. The CDR3 protein is CASSRTGENEQFF. The CDR3 coding sequence is TGCGCCAGCAGCCGGACGGGGGAGAATGAGCAGTTCTTC.

The chain links TRBV28 to TRBJ2-6, with TRBD1 matching over 11 bases. The CDR3 length is 15 residues. The germline V gene has CDR1 MDHEN and CDR2 SYDVKM. V shed 8 bases, J shed 0 bases, and the junction held 0 bases outside the gene matches. The CDR3 here is CASGTGGSGANVLTF. The DNA of the CDR3 is TGTGCCAGCGGGACAGGGGGCTCTGGGGCCAACGTCCTGACTTTC.

J is TRBJ1-6 and V is TRBV5-1; 7 bases agree with TRBD1. The CDR3 loop spans 15 amino acids. V dropped 3 bases and J dropped 5; count of bases not matched to a gene: 5. Germline-derived CDR1 and CDR2 are SGHRS and YFSETQ. The CDR3 protein is CASSSTGVHNSPLHF. The CDR3 DNA reads TGCGCCAGCAGCTCCACAGGGGTTCATAATTCACCCCTCCACTTT. The complete variable domain, with remaining parts taken from reference TRBV5-1 and TRBJ1-6, reads KAGVTQTPRYLIKTRGQQVTLSCSPISGHRSVSWYQQTPGQGLQFLFEYFSETQRNKGNFPGRFSGRQFSNSRSEMNVSTLELGDSALYLCASSSTGVHNSPLHFGNGTRLTVT.

This clone was seen a single time. The chain joins TRBV5-1 to TRBJ1-2; weak D call: TRBD1 (5 bases). CDR1 is SGHRS, CDR2 YFSETQ, per germline. The CDR3 runs to 16 residues. V was cut by 0 bases and J by 6 bases, with 18 bases left in between. Written as DNA, the CDR3 is TGCGCCAGCAGCTTGGATACATCAGGGAGGGTTGATGGCTACACCTTC. Translation: CASSLDTSGRVDGYTF. Based on the CDR3 plus reference TRBV5-1 and TRBJ1-2, the full variable domain is KAGVTQTPRYLIKTRGQQVTLSCSPISGHRSVSWYQQTPGQGLQFLFEYFSETQRNKGNFPGRFSGRQFSNSRSEMNVSTLELGDSALYLCASSLDTSGRVDGYTFGSGTRLTVV.

The rearrangement joins TRBV14 to TRBJ2-2; D is undetermined. Trimming pared 0 bases from V and 1 base from J, leaving 3 bases between. From germline, CDR1 is SGHDN and CDR2 FVKESK. This CDR3 is built from 14 residues. The CDR3 spells CASSQDLNTGELFF. DNA of the CDR3: TGTGCCAGCAGCCAAGACTTGAACACCGGGGAGCTGTTTTTT.

This clone has a handful of counts. The rearrangement links TRBV19 to TRBJ1-2; a possible D gene is TRBD1 (5 bases). The ends were cut back, 4 bases at V and 6 bases at J, with 15 bases in the middle. The germline V gene encodes CDR1 LNHDA and CDR2 SQIVND (reference sequence). This CDR3 region has 14 residues. The chain's CDR3 is CASSNQGTRHGYTF. Here the CDR3 DNA reads TGTGCCAGTAGTAACCAGGGAACAAGGCATGGCTACACCTTC.

This chain joins TRBV7-9 and TRBJ2-3; D remains ambiguous. V lost 0 bases and J 6 bases, leaving 10 bases between the germline ends. Germline CDR1 reads SEHNR; CDR2 reads FQNEAQ (reference sequence). This CDR3 has 14 residues. This CDR3 is CASSLAITRDTQYF. DNA of the CDR3: TGTGCCAGCAGCTTAGCGATAACGAGGGATACGCAGTATTTT. Full variable domain (missing parts from reference TRBV7-9 and TRBJ2-3): DTGVSQNPRHKITKRGQNVTFRCDPISEHNRLYWYRQTLGQGPEFLTYFQNEAQLEKSRLLSDRFSAERPKGSFSTLEIQRTEQGDSAMYLCASSLAITRDTQYFGPGTRLTVL.